This T cell receptor (beta chain) was captured in a study of CD8+ T cells in alopecia areata. Findings and limits, study-wide: Persistence during tofacitinib was seen for many expanded lesional clones in scalp and blood.

After isolation, RNA underwent reverse transcription to generate cDNA as the sequencing template. TCRdb's copy holds only in-frame clones and misses some; the assay was immunoSEQ multiplex PCR. The profile shows 200,000 or so clones, 58% of them singletons. The trim removed 10 bases at V and 9 bases at J, leaving 13 bases unmatched. CDR1 and CDR2 (germline): SNHLY, FYNNEI. The CDR3 is 14 amino acids. In the case of this clone: The antigen is not known.

Treatment defined: oral pan-JAK inhibitor, 5-10 mg twice daily. This material consisted of CD4+ T cells sorted from blood, taken at week 24, from a patient treated with tofacitinib. This TCR was sampled from a human donor with alopecia areata. This rearrangement joins TRBV2 to TRBJ2-3; 10 bases map to TRBD2. The CDR3 here is CATGRSGGYGTQYF. Here the CDR3 DNA reads TGTGCCACCGGACGTAGCGGGGGGTATGGGACGCAGTATTTT.